Presented here are 32 T cell receptor beta chains from one specimen sequenced in a study of response to subunit inactivated influenza vaccine. TCRdb recomputed calls from the RT-PCR reads with MiXCR, one row per CDR3 protein. The profile shows 530,000 or so distinct CDR3 sequences, about 25% of them singletons. The source material was CD4+ T cells sorted from PBMCs, sampled roughly 5 days after vaccination. The receptors here all came from a man aged 50 to 60 who received an inactivated influenza vaccine.

The chain has TRBV9 and TRBJ2-2; 11 nucleotides align to TRBD2. CDR1 is SGDLS and CDR2 is YYNGEE in the germline V gene. The CDR3 consists of 16 residues. The trim removed 3 bases at V and 4 bases at J, leaving 5 bases unmatched. The CDR3 DNA reads TGTGCCAGCAGCGCCACTAGCGGGGGAACCACCGGGGAGCTGTTTTTT. Its translation: CASSATSGGTTGELFF. The full variable domain, its missing parts supplied by reference TRBV9 and TRBJ2-2, is DSGVTQTPKHLITATGQRVTLRCSPRSGDLSVYWYQQSLDQGLQFLIQYYNGEERAKGNILERFSAQQFPDLHSELNLSSLELGDSALYFCASSATSGGTTGELFFGEGSRLTVL.

The chain couples TRBV9 to TRBJ1-2; possibly TRBD1 for D (5 bases). The CDR3 extends over 12 amino acids. Trimming pared 8 bases from V and 4 bases from J, leaving 12 bases between. CDR1 is SGDLS, CDR2 YYNGEE, per germline. The CDR3, as DNA: TGTGCCAGTACAACGGGGGGCTATGGCTACACCTTC. Translation: CASTTGGYGYTF.

The V and J genes are TRBV24-1 and TRBJ2-1; D gene ambiguous. With 2 bases removed from V and 8 bases from J, the gap between germline ends came to 9 bases. Germline values: CDR1 KGHDR, CDR2 SFDVKD. The CDR3 is 13 residues long. CDR3 amino acids: CATSDSVRYEQFF. For the CDR3, the DNA is TGTGCCACCAGTGATTCGGTTAGGTATGAGCAGTTCTTC.

The gene calls are TRBV12-3 or TRBV12-4 and TRBJ1-1, with a possible D match to TRBD1 (5 bases). V lost 7 bases and J 1 base, leaving 16 bases between the germline ends. CDR3 size: 15 residues. CDR3 sequence: CASMISGGGNTEAFF. The CDR3 coding sequence is TGTGCCAGCATGATTTCGGGGGGAGGGAACACTGAAGCTTTCTTT.

V usage is TRBV20-1 and J usage is TRBJ2-7, with TRBD1 matching 10 bases. The CDR3 length is 14 residues. Germline loops: CDR1 DFQATT, CDR2 SNEGSKA (reference sequence). Unmatched junction bases numbered 5, after V lost 3 bases and J lost 3 bases. The CDR3 DNA sequence: TGCAGTGCTAGGGGGGACAGGGGCCTCTACGAGCAGTACTTC. It codes for CSARGDRGLYEQYF.

J is TRBJ2-1 and V is TRBV24-1; 10 positions agree with TRBD2. Germline-derived CDR1 and CDR2 are KGHDR and SFDVKD. This CDR3 is built from 11 residues. The V segment lost 10 bases and the J segment 9 bases; nucleotides outside the gene matches: 2. The CDR3 DNA is TGTGCCACTAGACTAGCGGGTGAGCAGTTCTTC. Protein product: CATRLAGEQFF.

This clonotype was seen only a few times. The chain uses TRBV20-1 and TRBJ2-7; the match to TRBD2 covers 10 bases. The CDR3 sequence is 14 residues long. CDR1 and CDR2 (germline): DFQATT, SNEGSKA (reference sequence). With V trimmed by 3 bases and J by 1 base, 3 bases remained unmatched. In nucleotides, the CDR3 is TGCAGTGCTAGTAATAGCGGGGGGTCCTACGAGCAGTACTTC. Translation gives CSASNSGGSYEQYF.

The V and J genes are TRBV2 and TRBJ2-2; 7 nucleotides agree with TRBD1. Germline V gene data show CDR1 as SNHLY and CDR2 as FYNNEI. The CDR3 consists of 17 residues. J gave up 3 bases and V 6 bases, and 13 bases lay outside the gene matches. As DNA, the CDR3 is TGTGCCAGCAGCGGAAGAAGGGGGCCTACCTACACCGGGGAGCTGTTTTTT. Protein product: CASSGRRGPTYTGELFF.

The CDR3 DNA reads as TGTGCCACCAGCAGAGAAGGGCAGGCTACAGATACGCAGTATTTT. This sequence encodes CATSREGQATDTQYF. J is TRBJ2-3 and V is TRBV15; D unclear. CDR1 is LNHNV and CDR2 is YYDKDF in the germline V gene (reference sequence). This CDR3 is built from 15 residues. Trimming left V 0 bases short and J 3 bases short, with 10 bases between.

The rearrangement uses TRBV4-2 and TRBJ1-1; D might be TRBD1 (5 bases). Germline values: CDR1 LGHNA, CDR2 YNFKEQ. The V gene lost 0 bases and the J gene lost 3 bases, with 14 bases spanning the gap. This CDR3 has 16 amino acids. In DNA, the CDR3 is TGTGCCAGCAGCCAAGATTCAGCAGGGAGGGACACTGAAGCTTTCTTT. It specifies CASSQDSAGRDTEAFF.

This clonotype appeared a few times. The rearrangement uses TRBV9 and TRBJ1-3; D call uncertain. The V gene's germline CDR1 is SGDLS and CDR2 YYNGEE. CDR3 length equals 15 residues. Trimming removed 0 bases from V and 1 base from J, with 8 bases in between. The CDR3 is CASSVGPDSGNTIYF. The DNA of the CDR3 is TGTGCCAGCAGCGTAGGGCCCGATTCTGGAAACACCATATATTTT. The whole variable domain, remainder taken from reference TRBV9 and TRBJ1-3, is DSGVTQTPKHLITATGQRVTLRCSPRSGDLSVYWYQQSLDQGLQFLIQYYNGEERAKGNILERFSAQQFPDLHSELNLSSLELGDSALYFCASSVGPDSGNTIYFGEGSWLTVV.

This chain uses TRBV19 with TRBJ1-1; a possible D gene is TRBD1 (6 bases). Trimming shortened V by 8 bases and J by 6 bases, and 16 bases separated the two germline ends. The CDR3 has 13 residues. Germline V lookup: CDR1 LNHDA, CDR2 SQIVND (reference sequence). The CDR3 protein is CASGRTNRAEAFF. The CDR3 bases are TGTGCCAGTGGAAGGACAAACAGGGCTGAAGCTTTCTTT.

V and J are TRBV14 and TRBJ2-7; a possible D gene is TRBD2 (6 bases). The CDR3 sequence is 17 residues long. The germline V gene has CDR1 SGHDN and CDR2 FVKESK. The V end lost 0 bases, the J end lost 0 bases, and 15 bases lay between the germline ends. The CDR3 sequence: CASSQEWEVPFSYEQYF. Here the CDR3 DNA reads TGTGCCAGCAGCCAAGAATGGGAGGTTCCCTTCTCCTACGAGCAGTACTTC.

This clonotype was seen at least ten times. J is TRBJ1-1 and V is TRBV7-8; 8 bases map to TRBD1. CDR3 length equals 14 residues. Trimming removed 2 bases from V and 5 bases from J; junction bases left unmatched: 4. Germline V lookup: CDR1 SGHVS, CDR2 FQNEAQ. CDR3 nucleotides: TGTGCCAGCAGCTTATCCAGACAGGGGACTGAAGCTTTCTTT. Its translation: CASSLSRQGTEAFF.

The V gene is TRBV5-5, the J gene TRBJ2-7; no reliable D call. Germline lookup yields CDR1 SGHKS and CDR2 YYEKEE (reference sequence). V lost 0 bases and J 2 bases, leaving 6 bases between the germline ends. The CDR3 totals 13 residues. The CDR3 DNA is TGTGCCAGCAGCTTGGGGGTTCCCTACGAGCAGTACTTC. It specifies CASSLGVPYEQYF.

This clonotype was found a few times. CDR3 nucleotide sequence: TGTGCCAGCAGTCAACTAGACTACAATGAGCAGTTCTTC. Amino acid sequence: CASSQLDYNEQFF. The chain is built from TRBV6-6 and TRBJ2-1, with D possibly TRBD2 on 5 matching bases. The V end lost 5 bases, the J end lost 3 bases, and 8 bases lay between the germline ends. Per the germline V gene, CDR1 is MNHNY and CDR2 is SVGAGI (reference sequence). The CDR3 covers 13 residues.

This clonotype was seen a handful of times. This chain connects TRBV12-3 or TRBV12-4 to TRBJ2-1; 12 nucleotides agree with TRBD1. The CDR3 is 15 amino acids. V was clipped by 5 bases and J by 8 bases; unmatched bases: 7. The CDR3 DNA follows: TGTGCCAGCAGTCACGGGGGACAGGGGGCATATGAGCAGTTCTTC. This translates into CASSHGGQGAYEQFF.

The rearrangement links TRBV5-1 to TRBJ2-5, with D perhaps matching TRBD2 (6 bases). Trimming removed 4 bases at V and 4 bases at J, with 20 bases between. The germline gives CDR1 SGHRS, CDR2 YFSETQ. The CDR3 loop spans 16 amino acids. In DNA form, the CDR3 reads TGCGCCAGCAGCGAACAAGCGGGCGGGTCGGGAGAGACCCAGTACTTC. It specifies CASSEQAGGSGETQYF.

The CDR3 region is CASSLALSPYSEAQYF. CDR3 DNA sequence: TGTGCCAGCAGTTTAGCGTTGAGTCCCTACAGTGAAGCGCAGTACTTC. V gene TRBV12-3 or TRBV12-4 combines with J gene TRBJ2-7; no clear D gene. Trimming left V 0 bases short and J 9 bases short, with 21 bases between. CDR3 length: 16 amino acids.

V usage is TRBV18 and J usage is TRBJ2-6; TRBD2 is a possible D gene (5 bases). The CDR3 has 19 amino acids. V was clipped by 0 bases and J by 1 base, with 16 bases between them. The V gene's germline CDR1 is KGHSH and CDR2 LQKENI. Here the CDR3 reads CASSPPMSYGESGANVLTF. CDR3 sequence (DNA): TGTGCCAGCTCACCACCGATGAGCTACGGGGAATCTGGGGCCAACGTCCTGACTTTC.

This sequence joins TRBV29-1 and TRBJ2-3, with a weak D call TRBD2 (7 bases). The CDR3 extends over 16 amino acids. The V end was cut by 6 bases, the J end by 2 bases, with 21 bases between. The germline gives CDR1 SQVTM, CDR2 ANQGSEA. CDR3 sequence reads: CSVRAGAASITDTQYF. CDR3 bases: TGCAGCGTCCGTGCGGGGGCAGCGTCAATCACAGATACGCAGTATTTT.

This clonotype was picked up a small number of times. V gene TRBV29-1 combines with J gene TRBJ2-3; D is perhaps TRBD2 (6 bases). The ends were cut back, 6 bases at V and 8 bases at J, with 21 bases in the middle. Germline lookup yields CDR1 SQVTM and CDR2 ANQGSEA. The CDR3 length is 14 residues. CDR3 region: CSVGPGLAAGTQYF. CDR3 bases: TGCAGCGTAGGGCCGGGACTGGCGGCGGGTACGCAGTATTTT.

The chain is built from TRBV28 and TRBJ1-5, with TRBD1 matching 9 bases. Germline lookup yields CDR1 MDHEN and CDR2 SYDVKM. V gave up 6 bases and J gave up 6 bases; unmatched junction bases: 6. The length of the CDR3 is 14 residues. The DNA of the CDR3 is TGTGCCAGCAGGACGACAGGGGGAGGTCAGCCCCAGCATTTT. Translated, it gives CASRTTGGGQPQHF.

At least ten counts were recorded for this clonotype. V is TRBV29-1 and J is TRBJ2-1; no reliable D call. There are 11 residues in the CDR3. Germline CDR1 and CDR2: SQVTM and ANQGSEA. V was clipped by 5 bases and J by 7 bases, with 9 bases between them. The CDR3: CSVQRVNEQFF. DNA of the CDR3: TGCAGCGTTCAAAGGGTTAATGAGCAGTTCTTC.

The chain uses TRBV7-2 and TRBJ1-4; 7 positions match TRBD1. Trimming at V came to 5 bases and at J to 8 bases, leaving 5 bases not matched to a gene. The CDR3 runs to 13 residues. The V gene's germline CDR1 is SGHTA and CDR2 FQGNSA. CDR3 sequence (DNA): TGTGCCAGCAGCCAAAGGGACAGCGAAAAACTGTTTTTT. Its translation: CASSQRDSEKLFF.

This chain uses TRBV5-6 with TRBJ2-3; possibly TRBD2 for D (5 bases). The V gene lost 1 base and the J gene lost 4 bases, with 7 bases spanning the gap. The length of the CDR3 is 13 residues. CDR1 and CDR2 from the germline V gene are SGHDT and YYEEEE. CDR3 DNA: TGTGCCAGCAGCTTGCTAGCCGCAGATACGCAGTATTTT. Its protein product is CASSLLAADTQYF. Full variable domain (missing parts from reference TRBV5-6 and TRBJ2-3): DAGVTQSPTHLIKTRGQQVTLRCSPKSGHDTVSWYQQALGQGPQFIFQYYEEEERQRGNFPDRFSGHQFPNYSSELNVNALLLGDSALYLCASSLLAADTQYFGPGTRLTVL.

This clonotype was detected a few times. J is TRBJ2-3 and V is TRBV28, with D tentatively TRBD1 or TRBD2 (5 bases each). Germline CDR1 reads MDHEN; CDR2 reads SYDVKM. V was clipped by 10 bases and J by 9 bases, with 17 bases between them. This CDR3 is 12 amino acids long. The CDR3 loop is CATMTWGSTQYF. CDR3 DNA: TGTGCCACCATGACGTGGGGGAGCACGCAGTATTTT.

The CDR3 reads CASSLDSGRRSYNEQFF. For the CDR3, the DNA is TGTGCCAGCAGCTTAGATTCGGGCAGAAGATCTTACAATGAGCAGTTCTTC. This chain links TRBV11-2 with TRBJ2-1, with D unclear. The V gene's germline CDR1 is SGHAT and CDR2 FQNNGV. Trimming cost V 0 bases and J 4 bases, with 16 bases left between them. This CDR3 is built from 17 residues. Full variable domain (rest looked up from reference TRBV11-2 and TRBJ2-1): EAGVAQSPRYKIIEKRQSVAFWCNPISGHATLYWYQQILGQGPKLLIQFQNNGVVDDSQLPKDRFSAERLKGVDSTLKIQPAKLEDSAVYLCASSLDSGRRSYNEQFFGPGTRLTVL.

This clonotype was detected a few times. The chain employs TRBV14 and TRBJ2-5, with D possibly matching TRBD1 (5 bases). There are 16 residues in the CDR3. Trimming removed 0 bases at V and 2 bases at J, with 13 bases between. The germline CDR1 and CDR2 sequences are SGHDN and FVKESK. CDR3 in amino acids: CASSQDLWSGQETQYF. In DNA form, the CDR3 reads TGTGCCAGCAGCCAAGATTTGTGGTCAGGGCAAGAGACCCAGTACTTC. Complete variable domain (other parts from reference TRBV14 and TRBJ2-5): EAGVTQFPSHSVIEKGQTVTLRCDPISGHDNLYWYRRVMGKEIKFLLHFVKESKQDESGMPNNRFLAERTGGTYSTLKVQPAELEDSGVYFCASSQDLWSGQETQYFGPGTRLLVL.

This clonotype was found a few times. This may stem from a read error, because a much larger clone lies one nucleotide away. The gene calls are TRBV6-1 and TRBJ2-2, with 8 bases aligning to TRBD1. Germline-derived CDR1 and CDR2 are MNHNS and SASEGT. V was pared by 6 bases and J by 1 base, with 1 base of the junction left unmatched. The CDR3 contains 14 residues. In DNA form, the CDR3 reads TGTGCCAGCAGGGGACAGGTGAACACCGGGGAGCTGTTTTTT. Translating gives CASRGQVNTGELFF.

The chain uses TRBV9 and TRBJ1-6, with no clear D. The CDR3 consists of 13 residues. V was shortened by 3 bases and J by 9 bases, with 10 bases between the two germline ends. CDR1 SGDLS and CDR2 YYNGEE come from the germline V gene. This CDR3 reads CASSGGDISPLHF. The CDR3 DNA is TGTGCCAGCAGCGGGGGAGATATTTCACCCCTCCACTTT. Full variable domain (remainder filled in from reference TRBV9 and TRBJ1-6): DSGVTQTPKHLITATGQRVTLRCSPRSGDLSVYWYQQSLDQGLQFLIQYYNGEERAKGNILERFSAQQFPDLHSELNLSSLELGDSALYFCASSGGDISPLHFGNGTRLTVT.

This clonotype showed up just a few times. The CDR3 sequence: CSAKNYEQYF. CDR3 nucleotide sequence: TGCAGTGCTAAGAATTACGAGCAGTACTTC. V gene TRBV20-1 combines with J gene TRBJ2-7; D remains ambiguous. Per germline, CDR1 DFQATT and CDR2 SNEGSKA (reference sequence). The CDR3 sequence is 10 residues long. The germline V and J ends were trimmed by 4 bases and 4 bases, with 5 bases remaining between them.